This T cell receptor beta chain is drawn from a study of cytomegalovirus exposure and HLA in healthy donors (TCRdb year 2017). In the study overall: An earlier analysis of 587 of the donors reported around 280 Gb of sequence data and 117 million unique TCR beta sequences obtained from about 180 million T cells. An early release covering roughly 600 HLA-typed donors comprised 250 to 350 gigabases of sequencing data and about 90 million unique TCR sequences. Among the roughly 400 genotyped donors, approximately 76% belonged to the genetic ancestry cluster associated with self-reported Caucasian donors. The study aimed to test whether signatures of past pathogen exposure could be identified by cataloging public T cell receptors. The study used immunosequencing to profile the T cell repertoires of several hundred subjects and linked those repertoires to cytomegalovirus serostatus. In addition to the first cohort of 666 subjects, a separate validation cohort of under 150 different subjects was used. To predict cytomegalovirus infection status, the study brought together high-throughput TCR immunosequencing, statistical association of individual TCRs with disease status, and machine learning. To study patterns of TCR occurrence, a later analysis re-analyzed previously published TCR beta repertoires from several hundred donors and added high-resolution HLA genotyping. The later analysis used no new phenotypic data to find candidate immune exposures, relying instead on TCR beta sequences and their occurrence across donors. An earlier analysis of around 640 of the donors used high-throughput TCR beta sequencing to judge whether each TCR beta V gene segment behaved as functional or pseudogenic. Donor age, sex, ethnicity and CMV serostatus were compiled alongside the repertoire data. A later genetic analysis took genome-wide SNP genotypes for about 65% of the 666 donors and used that subset as a discovery cohort. Every discovery cohort repertoire had been produced on one sequencing platform. Both class I and class II loci were covered by HLA typing, at four-digit resolution. Typing coverage differed by locus: A, B, C, DRB1 and DQB1 were typed in about 620-640 donors, DQA1 in 500 to 550, DPA1 in some 610, and DPB1 in roughly 450. Four to six DR-DQ haplotypes were handled as single units for association and clustering, since linkage in the cohort was strong. Among about 410 genotyped donors of the cohort, an average of approximately 240,000 unique TCR beta nucleotide sequences was sequenced per donor, of which about 18% were non-productive. Points the paper makes about the study in general: In a later genetic analysis, fewer N-insertions in productive TCRs were reported among donors in an Asian-associated ancestry cluster than the roughly 670-donor mean. Only TCR beta chains were sequenced in this cohort, and the absence of alpha or paired-chain data limited detectable features. The study gave a list of some 150 TCR beta chains associated with cytomegalovirus. At a false discovery rate of 0.05, a later analysis linked some 17,000 TCR beta sequences to specific HLA alleles. A further reported finding was that TCR beta sequences accurately predicted the HLA-A and HLA-B alleles for most subjects in the first cohort. The classifier was reported to diagnose cytomegalovirus status with high specificity and sensitivity in both the original cohort and the validation cohort. A few of the identified cytomegalovirus-associated TCR beta chains were confirmed in vitro to be specific for cytomegalovirus antigens. An earlier analysis of around 540 of the donors showed that most TCR beta V segments appeared in productive rearrangements either about 87% or about 30% of the time, which broadly matched IMGT annotations. According to a later analysis, TCR association rates differed among HLA loci, with DRB1 alleles showing the most associated TCRs and HLA-C alleles showing the fewest. While some public TCRs were present in many individuals, most TCR sequences turned up only very rarely across donors. The sequencing pipeline was judged likely to have produced a cluster of highly shared sequence variants as a technical artifact. The authors suggested that the approach could potentially be generalized to other disease states and immunological phenotypes. Because counts were too low, about 17 rarely observed V segments, including chromosome 9 orphons, were excluded from the earlier analysis of 587 of the donors. Roughly uniform sequencing depth across donors was assumed in presence/absence analyses, although this assumption may not hold. Most CMV-associated TCR beta chains appeared to be HLA-restricted in a later analysis, and the HLA associations seemed to be driven largely by CMV exposure. The 87-base-pair reads could not distinguish some IMGT-functional V segments, including TRBV6-2 and TRBV6-3, so those segments were excluded. Immune exposure information for the cohort was limited to CMV serostatus. In a later analysis, HLA-associated TCR beta chains were found to be more clonally expanded and to have lower generation probabilities than equally common non-associated chains. Correlated functional status among segregating V segments might be attributable to linkage disequilibrium, but an unknown experimental factor could not be ruled out. Strong co-occurrence of HLA alleles, especially DR and DQ, made assigning TCR associations to individual alleles difficult. An association between a missense DCLRE1C variant and V-gene and J-gene trimming of TCR beta chains was found in a later genetic analysis and replicated in an independent cohort. Several of the top co-occurrence clusters appeared to be linked to parvovirus B19, influenza, CMV and Epstein-Barr virus, according to a later analysis. Because HLA typing was unavailable for some donors at each locus, only the typed subset was used in association tests.

The cohort was made up of 500 to 850 healthy bone marrow donors. Cohort members were all nominally healthy when sampled, although unrecorded immune exposures were likely present. The donor tested CMV seropositive, placing the donor among the approximately 310 seropositive members of the cohort. Each donor provided a peripheral blood sample, and peripheral blood mononuclear cells were used for TCR beta sequencing. The Qiagen DNeasy Blood Extraction Kit was used to extract genomic DNA from the blood cell samples. The CDR3 covers 14 residues, taking in both the cysteine and the phenylalanine. The read is trimmed to its CDR3 DNA, 42 bases read in frame from base 1. The germline V gene supplies CDR1 MNHNS and CDR2 SASEGT. Germline trimming amounts to 4 bases on V and 8 bases on J, with 5 as the count of junction bases outside the gene matches. Preparation of the library involved the immunoSEQ multiplex PCR assay. A mixture of 60 forward primers for TCR Vbeta segments and 13 reverse primers for TCR Jbeta segments was used in the multiplex PCR. A multiplex PCR assay on genomic DNA amplified the CDR3 region of rearranged TCR beta genes. The Illumina HiSeq System was used to sequence the amplified TCR beta libraries as 87-base-pair reads. From the authors' description of their analysis: A later analysis counted approximately 74 million unique TCR beta chains across the 550 to 750 repertoires, and about 10 million of these chains were shared by at least two donors. Raw reads were error-corrected and collapsed into unique sequences with a nearest-neighbor algorithm that merged closely related sequences to remove PCR and sequencing errors. CDR3 sequences were aligned to IMGT reference sequences to assign V, D and J gene segments. For a sequence to be retained, at least a six-nucleotide match to both a V gene segment and a J gene segment was required. Rearrangements were called productive when the CDR3 lacked stop codons and stayed in frame with V and J; all others were non-productive. CDR3 was defined according to IMGT convention as the region running from the second conserved V-encoded cysteine to the conserved J-encoded phenylalanine. The earlier analysis of about 570 of the donors excluded any sequence lacking an unambiguous match to a single V gene segment. An earlier analysis of approximately 590 of the donors classified V segments as functional when productive rearrangements were above 56.7% and as segregating when the standard deviation between donors was above 5%. To diagnose cytomegalovirus status from the catalog of TCR beta chain sequences, a statistical classification framework was built. V and J gene assignment, in a later analysis, came from comparing TCR nucleotide sequences with IMGT/GENE-DB human TR gene sequences. The TCRdist pipeline was used in a later analysis to assign CDR3 sequences and most-parsimonious VDJ recombination scenarios. In a later analysis, each TCR beta chain was defined by its CDR3 amino acid sequence together with its V-gene family, and reads lacking a unique V-gene family were excluded. In a later analysis, fewer than 600 highly shared, low-generation-probability nucleotide sequences were removed to address suspected cross-contamination and a sequencing artifact. In a later analysis, a clonal expansion index was calculated for each public chain from normalized within-repertoire ranks of inferred template counts. In a later analysis, generation probabilities were computed using a VDJ recombination model fitted to out-of-frame rearrangements, and the results were checked against IGoR. In a later analysis, hypergeometric tests were used to score TCR-TCR, TCR-HLA and TCR-CMV co-occurrence, with a repertoire-size bias correction applied to TCR pairs. A later analysis estimated false discovery rates by permuting HLA or CMV assignments 20 times. In a later analysis, co-occurring TCRs were grouped using DBSCAN, with TCRdist sequence similarity added in when clustering inside HLA-allele-positive subsets. Co-occurrence clustering excluded repertoires with fewer than 30,000 or more than 120,000 public chains, plus five with anomalous nucleotide sharing. Not all clones reach the TCRdb copy of this immuneACCESS table, which keeps in-frame sequences only. Checked studies attribute under half of the gap to unresolved V genes and leave the rest unexplained. Clone size and V and J calls were adopted from that table, with D and trimming inferred from the DNA. This sample is represented by more than 150,000 clones; roughly 84% of them were singletons. The ten top clones hold 2.6% of the sample.

There are a few counts of this clone. It has no known antigen specificity. It has no much larger one-base neighbor in the sample; base qualities were not kept. Specimen: PBMCs. The chain is encoded by TRBV6-1 joined to TRBJ1-6; 7 bases in the middle match TRBD1. This receptor was obtained from a woman between 50 and 59 years old in good health and CMV-seropositive. Read as DNA, the sequence is TGTGCCAGCAGTGCGGACAGGAGGGATTCACCCCTCCACTTT. Its amino acids are CASSADRRDSPLHF.